Below, 20 T cell receptor beta chains from the same sample are listed, as sequenced in a study of T cells in women clearing cervical HPV infection. The assay was immunoSEQ multiplex PCR, and TCRdb's table has in-frame clones only and misses some. The sample holds 20,000 or so clones. The sample was blood buffy coat. The receptors here all came from a woman aged 18 to 75 with a cervical HPV16 infection that either progressed to CIN3+ or cleared (not recorded which).

As concerns this clone: The read ends 3 residues before the CDR3 terminus; that terminus is restored from the germline J gene. This rearrangement joins TRBV28 to TRBJ1-6; D is ambiguous. The CDR3 contains 13 residues. Germline-derived CDR1 and CDR2 are MDHEN and SYDVKM. The ends were cut back, 5 bases at V and 5 bases at J, with 7 bases in the middle. The CDR3 bases that were read are TGTGCCAGCAGTCGCGTGGATAATTCACCC. Its protein product is CASSRVDNSP. Given in full, the CDR3 is CASSRVDNSPLHF.

As regards this clone: With the read ending 3 residues before the CDR3 end, the germline J gene is used to fill in that end. The chain employs TRBV18 and TRBJ2-7, with D perhaps matching TRBD1 (5 bases). CDR1 is KGHSH and CDR2 is LQKENI in the germline V gene. V was cut by 0 bases and J by 1 base, with 19 bases left in between. This CDR3 comprises 18 residues. The CDR3: CASSPPRTRNLSSYEQYF. Partial CDR3 DNA: TGTGCCAGCTCACCACCGAGGACAAGGAATTTATCTTCCTACGAG.

In the case of this clone: Sequencing ends 3 residues short of the CDR3 end; the germline J gene provides the rest. The gene calls are TRBV28 and TRBJ2-7, with D possibly being TRBD1 (5 bases). This CDR3 is built from 14 residues. Germline V CDR1 and CDR2: MDHEN, SYDVKM. The V gene lost 3 bases and the J gene lost 2 bases, with 11 bases spanning the gap. The CDR3: CASSLLRGTYEQYF. CDR3 DNA (partial): TGTGCCAGCAGTTTGCTTAGGGGTACCTACGAG.

About this clone: The read is 3 residues too short to cover the CDR3 end, so that end is filled in from the germline J gene. V and J are TRBV28 and TRBJ2-5; 8 bases are shared with TRBD2. This CDR3 is built from 15 residues. Looked up from germline, CDR1 is MDHEN and CDR2 is SYDVKM. With 2 bases clipped from V and 5 bases from J, the junction kept 7 bases outside the gene matches. The covered CDR3 bases are TGTGCCAGCAGTTTAGGCGGGAGGAGATCGGAGACC. Translation gives CASSLGGRRSET. The complete CDR3 reads CASSLGGRRSETQYF.

Concerning this clone: From the germline J gene comes the end of the CDR3, since the read stops 3 residues before it. The chain is built from TRBV5-1 and TRBJ2-7, with 11 positions matching TRBD2. The trim removed 0 bases at V and 3 bases at J, leaving 2 bases unmatched. This CDR3 region has 15 residues. Germline V gene lookup returns CDR1 SGHRS and CDR2 YFSETQ. The sequenced part of the CDR3 DNA is TGCGCCAGCAGCTTGGCCGGGACTAGCGGCTACGAG. This translates into CASSLAGTSGYE. The entire CDR3 protein is CASSLAGTSGYEQYF.

Regarding this clone: The read ends 3 residues before the CDR3 terminus; that terminus is restored from the germline J gene. The rearrangement links TRBV10-3 to TRBJ2-1, with 7 bases matching TRBD2. CDR1 is ENHRY and CDR2 is SYGVKD in the germline V gene. The CDR3 spans 16 residues. Unmatched junction bases numbered 18, after V lost 7 bases and J lost 9 bases. The CDR3 bases that were read are TGTGCCATCACCATCGATCAGCGGGAAAATACTGGTGAG. This translates into CAITIDQRENTGE. The whole CDR3 reads CAITIDQRENTGEQFF.

The DNA read from the CDR3 is TGTGCCAGCAGCTCAGGGACTAGCGGCACCTACGAG. This codes for CASSSGTSGTYE. The full CDR3 is CASSSGTSGTYEQYF. The chain couples TRBV5-5 to TRBJ2-7; TRBD2 agrees at 11 bases. The CDR3 is cut off 3 residues early in the read; its end comes from the germline J gene. This CDR3 contains 15 residues. Germline trimming cut 3 bases from V and 2 bases from J; bases unmatched to any gene: 4. Germline V gives CDR1 SGHKS, CDR2 YYEKEE (reference sequence).

Concerning this clone itself: The DNA ends 3 residues before the CDR3 does, and the rest of the CDR3 is filled in from the germline J gene. The chain uses TRBV15 and TRBJ2-3, with TRBD2 identical over 8 bases. The CDR3 has 15 residues. V lost 9 bases, J lost 4 bases, and 12 bases stayed unmatched. Germline CDR1 is LNHNV and CDR2 is YYDKDF (reference sequence). CDR3 DNA, as far as it was read: TGTGCCACTTCTCCGGGACTAGTCATTTCAGATACG. Translating it yields CATSPGLVISDT. The complete CDR3 protein is CATSPGLVISDTQYF. Full variable domain (rest looked up from reference TRBV15 and TRBJ2-3): DAMVIQNPRYQVTQFGKPVTLSCSQTLNHNVMYWYQQKSSQAPKLLFHYYDKDFNNEADTPDNFQSRRPNTSFCFLDIRSPGLGDTAMYLCATSPGLVISDTQYFGPGTRLTVL.

A note on this clone: The CDR3 end lies 3 residues beyond the end of the read and is filled in from the germline J gene. The V and J genes are TRBV19 and TRBJ1-5; D is perhaps TRBD1 (6 bases). The CDR3 has 15 amino acids. V was shortened by 7 bases and J by 4 bases, with 17 bases between the two germline ends. Germline V gene sequence: CDR1 LNHDA, CDR2 SQIVND (reference sequence). CDR3 DNA (partial): TGTGCCAGTATTCAAGGGGGGGGGTGGAATCAGCCC. Amino acids: CASIQGGGWNQP. In full, the CDR3 is CASIQGGGWNQPQHF.

Note on this clone: Read data end 3 residues before the CDR3 end; the end is taken from the germline J gene. The chain couples TRBV19 to TRBJ1-2; 7 nucleotides line up with TRBD1. The CDR3 sequence is 14 residues long. The V and J ends lost 6 bases and 3 bases, in that order; junction bases with no gene match: 7. Germline CDR1 is LNHDA and CDR2 is SQIVND (reference sequence). The DNA read from the CDR3 is TGTGCCAGTAGGCGACAGGGAGGGGACTATGGC. This translates into CASRRQGGDYG. In full, the CDR3 is CASRRQGGDYGYTF.

Turning to this clone: The CDR3 is cut off 3 residues early in the read; its end comes from the germline J gene. The chain carries TRBV7-9 and TRBJ2-5; TRBD2 is a possible D gene (5 bases). V was shortened by 3 bases and J by 2 bases, with 10 bases between the two germline ends. CDR1 SEHNR and CDR2 FQNEAQ come from the germline V gene (reference sequence). The CDR3 has 14 residues. The CDR3 loop reads CASSFERKQETQYF. The sequenced CDR3 bases are TGTGCCAGCAGCTTTGAGCGGAAACAAGAGACC.

A note on this clone: The read finishes 3 residues shy of the CDR3 end, and the germline J gene is used to complete it. The V call is TRBV6-2 or TRBV6-3, the J call TRBJ2-2, with a tentative D call TRBD2 (6 bases). Between the trimmed V and J ends, which lost 7 bases and 1 base, there was a span of 10 bases. The CDR3 extends over 14 amino acids. CDR1 is MNHEY, CDR2 SVGEGT, per germline. The CDR3 loop reads CASTWRGNTGELFF. CDR3 bases read: TGTGCCAGCACCTGGAGGGGGAACACCGGGGAG.

A note on this clone: The observed sequence ends 3 residues before the CDR3 terminus, with the missing tail filled in from the germline J gene. The chain couples TRBV11-2 to TRBJ2-1; D uncertain. There are 13 residues in the CDR3. Trimming took 2 bases from V and 5 from J, leaving 7 bases between them. Germline values: CDR1 SGHAT, CDR2 FQNNGV. Incomplete CDR3 DNA: TGTGCCAGCAGCTTAATCATAGACAATGAG. This translates into CASSLIIDNE. The complete CDR3 sequence is CASSLIIDNEQFF.

With regard to this clone: The read falls 3 residues short of the CDR3 end, and the missing part is taken from the germline J gene. This sequence joins TRBV20-1 and TRBJ2-3, with 11 bases that match TRBD2. Looked up from germline, CDR1 is DFQATT and CDR2 is SNEGSKA (reference sequence). The V segment lost 4 bases and the J segment 6 bases; nucleotides outside the gene matches: 3. The CDR3 loop spans 13 amino acids. The covered CDR3 bases are TGCAGTGCTAACCCTAGCGGGGGGGATACG. It translates to CSANPSGGDT. The complete CDR3 protein is CSANPSGGDTQYF.

In the case of this clone: The read halts 3 residues ahead of the CDR3 end, with the missing end drawn from the germline J gene. This chain uses TRBV20-1 with TRBJ2-1, with 8 bases aligning to TRBD2. V lost 6 bases, J lost 8 bases, and 18 bases stayed unmatched. CDR3 size: 16 residues. The germline CDR1 and CDR2 sequences are DFQATT and SNEGSKA (reference sequence). The CDR3 DNA, read in part, is TGCAGTGCCATTAAACTAGCGGAACACGGCAGGGATGAG. Residues: CSAIKLAEHGRDE. The whole CDR3 region reads CSAIKLAEHGRDEQFF.

On this clone itself: The observed sequence ends 3 residues before the CDR3 terminus, with the missing tail filled in from the germline J gene. The chain combines TRBV5-1 with TRBJ2-7; 9 bases match TRBD1. The J segment lost 6 bases and the V segment lost 3 bases, leaving 7 bases of the junction unmatched. Per the germline V gene, CDR1 is SGHRS and CDR2 is YFSETQ. The CDR3 has 14 residues. This CDR3 reads CASSSEDRGGEQYF. The DNA read from the CDR3 is TGCGCCAGCAGCTCGGAGGACAGGGGAGGCGAG.

Comments on this clone: The observed sequence ends 3 residues before the CDR3 terminus, with the missing tail filled in from the germline J gene. The V call is TRBV29-1, the J call TRBJ2-7; 12 positions match TRBD2. The CDR3 extends over 13 amino acids. Germline assignment: CDR1 SQVTM and CDR2 ANQGSEA. V trimming: 7 bases; J trimming: 6 bases; junction bases outside the gene matches: 7. The covered CDR3 bases are TGCAGCGCGACTAGCGGGAGATTTCGCGAG. Its translation: CSATSGRFRE. The full CDR3 protein is CSATSGRFREQYF.

A remark on this clone: Coverage ceases 3 residues before the CDR3 finishes, and the germline J gene fills in the end. The V call is TRBV5-1, the J call TRBJ2-1; 8 bases fit TRBD2. Trimming at V came to 0 bases and at J to 8 bases, leaving 4 bases not matched to a gene. The CDR3 spans 14 residues. Germline CDR1 SGHRS, CDR2 YFSETQ. The CDR3 protein is CASSLVAGGDEQFF. The CDR3 bases that were read are TGCGCCAGCAGCTTGGTGGCGGGAGGCGATGAG.

Note on this clone: The CDR3 goes on 3 residues after the read ends, and that part is filled in from the germline J gene. This sequence joins TRBV25-1 and TRBJ2-7, with 7 bases fitting TRBD1. Per the germline V gene, CDR1 is MGHDK and CDR2 is SYGVNS. The CDR3 runs to 13 residues. V lost 1 base to trimming and J lost 3 bases; unmatched junction nucleotides: 0. The CDR3 loop reads CASSESGGYEQYF. The sequenced part of the CDR3 DNA is TGTGCCAGCAGTGAATCAGGGGGCTACGAG.

Concerning this clone itself: The read terminates 3 residues before the CDR3 end, so the remaining end is supplied by the germline J gene. V gene TRBV7-9 combines with J gene TRBJ2-7; D ambiguous. Germline CDR1 SEHNR, CDR2 FQNEAQ (reference sequence). This CDR3 region has 12 residues. The germline V and J ends were trimmed by 4 bases and 6 bases, with 10 bases remaining between them. This chain's CDR3 is CASSSLSGEQYF. The part of the CDR3 DNA that was read is TGTGCCAGCAGCTCGCTATCTGGCGAG.